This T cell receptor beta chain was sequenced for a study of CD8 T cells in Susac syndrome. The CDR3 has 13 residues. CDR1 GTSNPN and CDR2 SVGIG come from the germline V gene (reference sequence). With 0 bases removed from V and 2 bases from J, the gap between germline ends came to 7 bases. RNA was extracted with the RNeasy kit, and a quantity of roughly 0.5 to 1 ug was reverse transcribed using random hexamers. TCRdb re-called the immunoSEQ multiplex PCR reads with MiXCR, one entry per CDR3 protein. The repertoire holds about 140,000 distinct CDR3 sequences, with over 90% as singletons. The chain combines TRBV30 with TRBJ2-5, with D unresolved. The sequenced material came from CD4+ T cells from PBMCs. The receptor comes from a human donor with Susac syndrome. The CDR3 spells CAWSVRQQETQYF. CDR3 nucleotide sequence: TGTGCCTGGAGTGTACGGCAGCAAGAGACCCAGTACTTC. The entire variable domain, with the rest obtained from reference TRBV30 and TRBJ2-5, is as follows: SQTIHQWPATLVQPVGSPLSLECTVEGTSNPNLYWYRQAAGRGLQLLFYSVGIGQISSEVPQNLSASRPQDRQFILSSKKLLLSDSGFYLCAWSVRQQETQYFGPGTRLLVL.